These T cell receptor beta chains were read from a single sample in a study of blood T cell repertoires in COVID-19. Method: immunoSEQ multiplex PCR; TCRdb's copy keeps in-frame clones and lacks some. The sample has about 66,000 clones; around 92% are singletons. Input material: peripheral blood. The receptors stem from a man between 60 and 70 years old with acute or convalescent COVID-19. The conserved cysteine and the conserved F or W are not part of the CDR3 here. D genes are given only for firm matches.

v_gene,d_gene,j_gene,CDR3aa
TRBV5-8,.,TRBJ1-5,ASSFGAGQPQH
TRBV5-1,.,TRBJ2-2,ASSLTGSNTGELF
TRBV3-1/TRBV3-2,.,TRBJ2-3,ASSPVSDTQY
TRBV19,.,TRBJ1-2,ASRLTGYYGYT
TRBV5-1,TRBD1,TRBJ2-3,ASSLVGGRGADTQY
TRBV24-1,TRBD2,TRBJ2-2,ATRGEPTNTGELF
TRBV29-1,TRBD1,TRBJ1-1,SVGTGRNTEAF
TRBV11-3,.,TRBJ2-5,ASSLGSGGGPRETQY
TRBV30,.,TRBJ2-4,AWSPGLAIQY
TRBV5-1,.,TRBJ1-1,ASSPDHGQSNTEAF
TRBV3-1/TRBV3-2,TRBD1,TRBJ1-6,ASSRQGAGNSPLH
TRBV19,TRBD1,TRBJ1-6,ASSAQGSNSPLH
TRBV5-1,TRBD1,TRBJ1-2,ASSPAGQTGYGYT
TRBV6-5,TRBD1,TRBJ2-7,ASSYSNRGRNEQY
TRBV30,TRBD1,TRBJ1-2,AWSAGGSNYGYT
TRBV20-1,.,TRBJ1-1,SASGYTEAF
TRBV5-1,TRBD2,TRBJ2-1,ASSAGGTEYNEQF
TRBV6-1,TRBD2,TRBJ2-3,ASSERGVPSDTQY
TRBV2,TRBD1,TRBJ1-5,ASRGTGEIQPQH
TRBV5-6,.,TRBJ1-2,ASSSLRDRGYT
TRBV3-1/TRBV3-2,.,TRBJ1-2,ASSLGGVRGYT
TRBV5-1,TRBD2,TRBJ2-2,ASSLEAGGFGELF
TRBV27,.,TRBJ2-3,ASSLGARNTDTQY
TRBV28,TRBD1,TRBJ2-1,ASRRRLGQEQF
TRBV6-5,TRBD1,TRBJ2-7,ASSHGTGDLYEQY
TRBV4-1,.,TRBJ2-2,ASSQVYPAITGELF
TRBV25-1,TRBD1,TRBJ1-2,ASSDSTGYPYGYT
TRBV5-6,.,TRBJ1-1,ASSLFATANTEAF
TRBV6-6,TRBD2,TRBJ2-7,ASSKPTSGGSYEQY
TRBV2,TRBD1,TRBJ2-3,ASSEDRVVNTQY
TRBV7-3,.,TRBJ2-7,ASSLTPQGNTSYEQY
TRBV19,TRBD2,TRBJ2-7,ASSIGAGGGYEQY
TRBV10-2,.,TRBJ2-3,ASSAGQTYTQY
TRBV5-8,.,TRBJ2-1,ASSLGRSSYNEQF
TRBV5-6,.,TRBJ2-7,ASSLEGRGEQY
TRBV2,TRBD2,TRBJ2-3,ASSEVGLAGSPDTQY
TRBV5-4,TRBD1,TRBJ1-3,ASSPGQGTGNTIY
TRBV7-2,.,TRBJ2-2,ASSLAWGLTTGELF
TRBV5-1,TRBD1,TRBJ2-7,ASGLTGGFHEQY
TRBV7-9,.,TRBJ1-4,ASSPRRDGEKLF
TRBV7-9,.,TRBJ1-5,ASSLAGSQPQH
TRBV10-3,TRBD1,TRBJ1-1,AIRGTGVGHTEAF
TRBV4-1,.,TRBJ1-3,ASSRDQGNTIY
TRBV5-6,.,TRBJ1-1,ASSLGEGTGRGTEAF
TRBV13,.,TRBJ1-1,ASSSSLNTEAF
TRBV30,TRBD1,TRBJ2-7,AWSPGQETYEQY
TRBV24-1,.,TRBJ1-5,ATSDPQGRNQPQH
TRBV6-1,.,TRBJ1-2,ASSEAQGLNYGYT
TRBV5-1,TRBD1,TRBJ2-3,ASSLLGTAVMDTQY
TRBV7-9,.,TRBJ2-3,ASSLGLLFETDTQY